What follows describes a single T cell receptor (beta chain). Antigen unknown. The record originates from a study of T cell repertoires in cytomegalovirus infection. Across the whole study: CMV epitopes used comprised recently identified HLA-C-restricted ones and well-studied HLA-B-restricted ones. It can be stated that public TCR beta signatures indicated CMV infection as well as a matching HLA type.

Findings of the study overall: Cumulative frequency of public TCR beta families picked out carriers of CMV plus the relevant HLA.

A single record per CDR3 protein comes from TCRdb applying MiXCR to the reads. The data hold roughly 990,000 distinct CDR3 sequences, with approximately 31% observed a single time. Per germline, CDR1 SEHNR and CDR2 FQNEAQ (reference sequence). Trimming took 2 bases from V and 3 from J, leaving 13 bases between them. The CDR3 consists of 15 residues. The chain recombines TRBV7-9 with TRBJ1-2; D unclear. Sequencing was performed on cultured CD8+ T cells from PBMCs, taken from culture after CMV antigen stimulation. The sequence derives from a human donor in good health (CMV status not recorded). Some clones in this sample may be carry-over from other donors' samples. This CDR3 is CASSLFKGSDYGYTF. In DNA, the CDR3 is TGTGCCAGCAGCTTATTCAAAGGGTCGGACTATGGCTACACCTTC.